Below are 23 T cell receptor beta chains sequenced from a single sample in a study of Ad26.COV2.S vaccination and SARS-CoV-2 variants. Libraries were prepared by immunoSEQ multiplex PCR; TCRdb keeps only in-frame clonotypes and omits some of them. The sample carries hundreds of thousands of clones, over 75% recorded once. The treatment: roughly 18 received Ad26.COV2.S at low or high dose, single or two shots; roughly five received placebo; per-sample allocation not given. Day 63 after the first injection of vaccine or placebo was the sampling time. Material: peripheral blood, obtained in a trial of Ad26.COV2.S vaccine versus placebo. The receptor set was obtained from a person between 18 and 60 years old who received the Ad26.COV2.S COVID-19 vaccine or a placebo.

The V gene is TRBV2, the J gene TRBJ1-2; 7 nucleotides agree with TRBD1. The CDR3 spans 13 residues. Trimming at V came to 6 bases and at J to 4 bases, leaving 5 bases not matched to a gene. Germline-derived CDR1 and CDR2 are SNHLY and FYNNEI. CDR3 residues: CASRTTGFYGYTF. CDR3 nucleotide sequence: TGTGCCAGCAGAACGACAGGGTTCTATGGCTACACCTTC.

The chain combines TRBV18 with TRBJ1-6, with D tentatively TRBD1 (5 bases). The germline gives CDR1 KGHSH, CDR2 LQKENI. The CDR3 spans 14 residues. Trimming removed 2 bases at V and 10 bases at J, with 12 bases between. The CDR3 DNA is TGTGCCAGCTCACCAGGGGCGGACGGATCACCCCTCCACTTT. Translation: CASSPGADGSPLHF.

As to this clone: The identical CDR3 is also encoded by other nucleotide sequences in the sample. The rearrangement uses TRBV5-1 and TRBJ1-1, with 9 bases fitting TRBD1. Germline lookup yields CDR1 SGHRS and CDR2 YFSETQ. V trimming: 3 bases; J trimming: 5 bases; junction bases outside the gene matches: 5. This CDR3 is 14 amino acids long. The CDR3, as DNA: TGCGCCAGCAGCTCACAGGGGGCGCTGACTGAAGCTTTCTTT. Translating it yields CASSSQGALTEAFF.

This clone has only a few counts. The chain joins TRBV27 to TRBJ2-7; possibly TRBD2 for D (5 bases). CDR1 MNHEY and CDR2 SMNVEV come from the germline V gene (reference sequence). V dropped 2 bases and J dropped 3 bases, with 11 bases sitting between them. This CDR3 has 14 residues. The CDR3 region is CASSLRTLGYEQYF. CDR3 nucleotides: TGTGCCAGCAGTTTAAGGACTCTCGGCTACGAGCAGTACTTC.

The CDR3 nucleotides read TGTGCCAGCAGTTACTCAGTAACCAACAGGGACTACAATGAGCAGTTCTTC. Translation: CASSYSVTNRDYNEQFF. This rearrangement joins TRBV6-2 or TRBV6-3 to TRBJ2-1; possible D gene TRBD1, 6 bases. This CDR3 comprises 17 residues. The V gene's germline CDR1 is MNHEY and CDR2 SVGEGT. V gave up 0 bases and J gave up 3 bases, with 15 bases separating them.

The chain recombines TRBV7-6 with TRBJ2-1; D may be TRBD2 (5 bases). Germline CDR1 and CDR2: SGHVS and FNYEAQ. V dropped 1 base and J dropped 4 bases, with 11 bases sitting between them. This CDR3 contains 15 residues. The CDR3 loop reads CASSLGGKGYNEQFF. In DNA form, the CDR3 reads TGTGCCAGCAGCTTAGGAGGGAAAGGGTACAATGAGCAGTTCTTC. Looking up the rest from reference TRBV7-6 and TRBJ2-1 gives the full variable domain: GAGVSQSPRYKVTKRGQDVALRCDPISGHVSLYWYRQALGQGPEFLTYFNYEAQQDKSGLPNDRFSAERPEGSISTLTIQRTEQRDSAMYRCASSLGGKGYNEQFFGPGTRLTVL.

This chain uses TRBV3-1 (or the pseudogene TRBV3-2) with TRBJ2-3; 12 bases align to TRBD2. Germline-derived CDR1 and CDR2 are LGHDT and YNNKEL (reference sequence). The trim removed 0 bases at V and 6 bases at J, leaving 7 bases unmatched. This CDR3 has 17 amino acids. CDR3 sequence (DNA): TGTGCCAGCAGCCAAGATCGGCTAGCGGGGGGGCGTGATACGCAGTATTTT. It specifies CASSQDRLAGGRDTQYF.

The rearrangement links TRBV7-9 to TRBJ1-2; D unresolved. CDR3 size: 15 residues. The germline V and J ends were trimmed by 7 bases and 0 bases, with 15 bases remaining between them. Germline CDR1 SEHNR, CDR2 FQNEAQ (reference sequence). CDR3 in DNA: TGTGCCAGCAACACCCGAGGCGGTACTAACTATGGCTACACCTTC. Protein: CASNTRGGTNYGYTF.

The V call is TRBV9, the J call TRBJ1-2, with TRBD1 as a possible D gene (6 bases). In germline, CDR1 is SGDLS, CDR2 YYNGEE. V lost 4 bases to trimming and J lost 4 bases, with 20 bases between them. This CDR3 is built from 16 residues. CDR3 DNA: TGTGCCAGCAGCCAGGGAGGGGGACCTGGTAGCTATGGCTACACCTTC. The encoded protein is CASSQGGGPGSYGYTF.

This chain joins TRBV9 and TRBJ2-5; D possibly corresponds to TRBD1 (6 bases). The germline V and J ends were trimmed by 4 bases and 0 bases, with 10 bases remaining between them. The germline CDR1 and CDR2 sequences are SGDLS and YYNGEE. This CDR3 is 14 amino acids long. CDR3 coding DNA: TGTGCCAGCAGCAACCGGGACAACCAAGAGACCCAGTACTTC. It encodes CASSNRDNQETQYF.

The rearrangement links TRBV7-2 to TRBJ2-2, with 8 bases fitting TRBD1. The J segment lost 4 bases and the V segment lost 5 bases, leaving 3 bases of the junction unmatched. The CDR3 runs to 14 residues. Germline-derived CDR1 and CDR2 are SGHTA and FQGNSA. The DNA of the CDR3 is TGTGCCAGCAGCAGGACAGGGAGCACCGGGGAGCTGTTTTTT. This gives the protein CASSRTGSTGELFF.

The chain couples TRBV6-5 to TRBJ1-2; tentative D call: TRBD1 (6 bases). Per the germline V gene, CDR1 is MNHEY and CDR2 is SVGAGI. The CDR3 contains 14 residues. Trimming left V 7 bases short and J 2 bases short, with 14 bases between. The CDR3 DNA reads TGTGCCAGCAATCCGGACAGACAGAACTATGGCTACACCTTC. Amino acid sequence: CASNPDRQNYGYTF.

The CDR3 DNA reads TGTGCCACTAATGGACTAGCGGGTACGCAGTATTTT. Amino acids: CATNGLAGTQYF. V and J are TRBV6-5 and TRBJ2-3; 11 bases map to TRBD2. The CDR3 contains 12 residues. Germline-derived CDR1 and CDR2 are MNHEY and SVGAGI. V lost 10 bases and J lost 8; bases outside the gene matches: 5.

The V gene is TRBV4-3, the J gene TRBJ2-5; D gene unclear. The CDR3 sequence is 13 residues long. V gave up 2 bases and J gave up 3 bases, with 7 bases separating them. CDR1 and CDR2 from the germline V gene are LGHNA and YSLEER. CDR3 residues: CASSQYLKETQYF. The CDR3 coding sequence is TGCGCCAGCAGCCAATACTTGAAAGAGACCCAGTACTTC.

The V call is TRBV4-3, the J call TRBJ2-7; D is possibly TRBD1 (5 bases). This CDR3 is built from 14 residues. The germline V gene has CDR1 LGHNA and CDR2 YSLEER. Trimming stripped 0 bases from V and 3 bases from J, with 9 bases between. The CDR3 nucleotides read TGCGCCAGCAGCCAAGATTGGCAGGGCTACGAGCAGTACTTC. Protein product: CASSQDWQGYEQYF.

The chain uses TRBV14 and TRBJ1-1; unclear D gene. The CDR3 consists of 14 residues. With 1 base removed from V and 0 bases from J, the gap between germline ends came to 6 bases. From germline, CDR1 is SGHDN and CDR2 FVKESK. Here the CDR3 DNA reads TGTGCCAGCAGCCAAGGGTTCATGAACACTGAAGCTTTCTTT. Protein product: CASSQGFMNTEAFF.

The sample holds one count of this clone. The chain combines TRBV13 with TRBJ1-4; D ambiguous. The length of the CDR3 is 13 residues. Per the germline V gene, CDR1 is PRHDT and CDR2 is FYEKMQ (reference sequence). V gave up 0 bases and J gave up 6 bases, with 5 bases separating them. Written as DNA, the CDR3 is TGTGCCAGCAGCTTAGGGGGAGATGAAAAACTGTTTTTT. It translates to CASSLGGDEKLFF.

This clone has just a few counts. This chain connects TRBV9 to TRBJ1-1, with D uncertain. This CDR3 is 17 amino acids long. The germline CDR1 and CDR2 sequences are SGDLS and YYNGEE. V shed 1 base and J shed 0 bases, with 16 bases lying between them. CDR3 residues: CASSVSPRRGMNTEAFF. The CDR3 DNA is TGTGCCAGCAGCGTAAGCCCCAGGCGAGGGATGAACACTGAAGCTTTCTTT. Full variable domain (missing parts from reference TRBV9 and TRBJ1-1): DSGVTQTPKHLITATGQRVTLRCSPRSGDLSVYWYQQSLDQGLQFLIQYYNGEERAKGNILERFSAQQFPDLHSELNLSSLELGDSALYFCASSVSPRRGMNTEAFFGQGTRLTVV.

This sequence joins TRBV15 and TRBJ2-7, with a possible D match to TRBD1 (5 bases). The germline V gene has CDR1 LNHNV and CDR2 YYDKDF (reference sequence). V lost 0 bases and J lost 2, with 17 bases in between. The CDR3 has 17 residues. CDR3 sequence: CATSRDLPGDSAYEQYF. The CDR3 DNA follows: TGTGCCACCAGCAGAGATTTACCAGGAGACAGCGCCTACGAGCAGTACTTC.

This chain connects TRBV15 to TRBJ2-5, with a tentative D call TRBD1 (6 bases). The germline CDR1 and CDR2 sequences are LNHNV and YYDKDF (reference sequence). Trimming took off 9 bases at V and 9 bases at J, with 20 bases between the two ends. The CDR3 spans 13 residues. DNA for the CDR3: TGTGCCACGCAAGGACAGTGGCGTCGGGCCCAGTACTTC. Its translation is CATQGQWRRAQYF. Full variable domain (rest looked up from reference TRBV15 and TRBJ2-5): DAMVIQNPRYQVTQFGKPVTLSCSQTLNHNVMYWYQQKSSQAPKLLFHYYDKDFNNEADTPDNFQSRRPNTSFCFLDIRSPGLGDTAMYLCATQGQWRRAQYFGPGTRLLVL.

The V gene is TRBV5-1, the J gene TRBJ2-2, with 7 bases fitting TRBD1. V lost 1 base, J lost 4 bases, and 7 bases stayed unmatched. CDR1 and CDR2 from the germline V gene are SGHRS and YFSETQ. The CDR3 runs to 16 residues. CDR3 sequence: CASSLYGTEGTGELFF. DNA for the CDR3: TGCGCCAGCAGCTTGTACGGGACAGAGGGCACCGGGGAGCTGTTTTTT.

CDR3 residues: CAISESSSRHEQFF. The CDR3 DNA reads as TGTGCCATCAGTGAGTCGAGTAGCCGCCATGAGCAGTTCTTC. The chain is built from TRBV10-3 and TRBJ2-1; D ambiguous. The CDR3 sequence is 14 residues long. Looked up from germline, CDR1 is ENHRY and CDR2 is SYGVKD. The V gene lost 0 bases and the J gene lost 8 bases, with 11 bases spanning the gap.

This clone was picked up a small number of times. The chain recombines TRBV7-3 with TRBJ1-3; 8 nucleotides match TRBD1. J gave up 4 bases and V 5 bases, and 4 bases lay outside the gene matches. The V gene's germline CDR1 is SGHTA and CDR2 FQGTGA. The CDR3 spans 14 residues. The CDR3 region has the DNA TGTGCCAGCAGCCCAACAGGGGGAGGAAACACCATATATTTT. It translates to CASSPTGGGNTIYF.